This TCR beta chain is from a study of regulatory T cells in long-lasting Graves disease. This clonotype showed up just a few times. V gave up 5 bases and J gave up 0 bases; unmatched junction bases: 11. The length of the CDR3 is 17 residues. CDR1 DFQATT and CDR2 SNEGSKA come from the germline V gene (reference sequence). Sequencing libraries for TCR beta were prepared with iRepertoire HTBI primers and Arm-PCR of CDR3 regions. TCRdb re-called the multiplex PCR reads with MiXCR, one entry per CDR3 protein. The table includes approximately 350,000 distinct CDR3 sequences, around 15% detected once. Sample time point: newly diagnosed GD, antithyroid drugs for less than 3 months. PBMCs provided the RNA from which the TCR library was made. This sample was shared with a second study, whose subject was T cells in Graves' hyperthyroidism and ophthalmopathy.

The sequences come from peripheral blood mononuclear cells (PBMCs), collected at new diagnosis, from a patient treated with antithyroid drugs. The source is a man aged 40-49 years with Graves disease. The V gene is TRBV20-1, the J gene TRBJ1-5; 9 bases align to TRBD1. CDR3 coding DNA: TGCAGTGCTTATGGGGGACAGGGCCAGATTAGCAATCAGCCCCAGCATTTT. Translated, it gives CSAYGGQGQISNQPQHF.